These 27 T cell receptor beta chains came from one sample sequenced in a study of shared clonotypes between healthy human individuals. TCRdb keeps only in-frame clones here, not all; method: immunoSEQ multiplex PCR. The table has roughly 1,500,000 clones, about 98.5% seen once. Material for sequencing was naive CD4+ T cells sorted from blood. Subset in this sample: CD45RA+ positively selected. The receptors were gathered from a man aged 25 to 40 in good health.

The rearrangement uses TRBV19 and TRBJ1-1, with 9 bases matching TRBD1. Germline V CDR1 and CDR2: LNHDA, SQIVND (reference sequence). The CDR3 contains 14 residues. Trimming at V came to 4 bases and at J to 2 bases, leaving 2 bases not matched to a gene. In DNA, the CDR3 is TGTGCCAGTAGTAGGGACAGGGCAAACACTGAAGCTTTCTTT. As protein: CASSRDRANTEAFF.

The V and J genes are TRBV6-1 and TRBJ2-7; D is uncertain. This CDR3 region has 10 residues. Looked up from germline, CDR1 is MNHNS and CDR2 is SASEGT. Trimming cost V 8 bases and J 4 bases, with 6 bases left between them. The CDR3 DNA sequence: TGTGCCAGCGGTTGGTACGAGCAGTACTTC. Amino acid sequence: CASGWYEQYF.

V is TRBV6-5 and J is TRBJ2-5; D may be TRBD1 (7 bases). V lost 3 bases and J lost 5, with 16 bases in between. CDR3 size: 15 residues. Germline-derived CDR1 and CDR2 are MNHEY and SVGAGI. CDR3 bases: TGTGCCAGCAGTTATAACGGCAGGGGGAGGGAGACCCAGTACTTC. Protein: CASSYNGRGRETQYF.

The chain couples TRBV30 to TRBJ2-2; D gene ambiguous. The CDR3 is 14 amino acids. V was clipped by 0 bases and J by 1 base, with 6 bases between them. Germline loops: CDR1 GTSNPN, CDR2 SVGIG (reference sequence). In nucleotides, the CDR3 is TGTGCCTGGAGTGTAAAGGGGAACACCGGGGAGCTGTTTTTT. It is translated as CAWSVKGNTGELFF.

The gene calls are TRBV19 and TRBJ2-7, with D tentatively TRBD1 (6 bases). CDR1 and CDR2 from the germline V gene are LNHDA and SQIVND (reference sequence). The CDR3 covers 12 residues. Trimming shortened V by 6 bases and J by 9 bases, and 15 bases separated the two germline ends. CDR3 nucleotides: TGTGCCAGTAGCGCAGGGGATTGGGTGCAGTACTTC. Translation gives CASSAGDWVQYF.

The V call is TRBV5-1, the J call TRBJ2-5, with a weak D call TRBD2 (5 bases). This CDR3 region has 13 residues. Per the germline V gene, CDR1 is SGHRS and CDR2 is YFSETQ. The germline V and J ends were trimmed by 3 bases and 4 bases, with 10 bases remaining between them. The CDR3 loop is CASSWGAGETQYF. The CDR3 region has the DNA TGCGCCAGCAGCTGGGGTGCGGGAGAGACCCAGTACTTC.

The V gene is TRBV5-1, the J gene TRBJ2-3; tentative D call: TRBD2 (6 bases). This CDR3 is built from 16 residues. V was pared by 4 bases and J by 3 bases, with 18 bases between. Germline CDR1 is SGHRS and CDR2 is YFSETQ. CDR3: CASSLAYRERTDTQYF. In nucleotides, the CDR3 is TGCGCCAGCAGCCTTGCCTACCGGGAGAGAACAGATACGCAGTATTTT.

The V and J genes are TRBV30 and TRBJ2-3; 7 bases line up with TRBD2. The V gene's germline CDR1 is GTSNPN and CDR2 SVGIG (reference sequence). CDR3 length equals 18 residues. Trimming at V came to 0 bases and at J to 2 bases, leaving 14 bases not matched to a gene. In DNA, the CDR3 is TGTGCCTGGAGTGTACTCAGGTCGCCAGCGGGAATCACAGATACGCAGTATTTT. Its protein is CAWSVLRSPAGITDTQYF.

As concerns this clone: The sample carries other DNA sequences with the same CDR3. The chain couples TRBV11-2 to TRBJ2-1; perhaps TRBD2 as D (5 bases). This CDR3 comprises 15 residues. The V and J ends lost 1 base and 1 base respectively, with 8 bases between them. Germline CDR1 is SGHAT and CDR2 is FQNNGV. For the CDR3, the DNA is TGTGCCAGCAGCTTAGGGACTTCGTCCTACAATGAGCAGTTCTTC. Translated: CASSLGTSSYNEQFF.

A remark on this clone: The sample holds other DNA sequences that translate to the same CDR3. Here the CDR3 reads CASSLVGGPNEKLFF. In nucleotides, the CDR3 is TGTGCCAGCAGCTTAGTCGGGGGACCTAATGAAAAACTGTTTTTT. The rearrangement joins TRBV7-2 to TRBJ1-4; D perhaps matches TRBD1 (5 bases). CDR3 length equals 15 residues. The germline CDR1 and CDR2 sequences are SGHTA and FQGNSA. Between the trimmed V and J ends, which lost 1 base and 3 bases, there was a span of 9 bases.

Regarding this clone: This sample includes further DNA sequences coding for the same CDR3. The genes are TRBV2 and TRBJ1-3, with D hard to call. Trimming took off 0 bases at V and 4 bases at J, with 4 bases between the two ends. The CDR3 covers 13 residues. Germline V gene data show CDR1 as SNHLY and CDR2 as FYNNEI. The CDR3 is CASSEAPGNTIYF. The CDR3 DNA follows: TGTGCCAGCAGTGAAGCTCCCGGAAACACCATATATTTT.

V is TRBV2 and J is TRBJ2-7; the match to TRBD2 covers 9 bases. This CDR3 contains 14 residues. In germline, CDR1 is SNHLY, CDR2 FYNNEI. V gave up 8 bases and J gave up 4 bases; unmatched junction bases: 9. The CDR3 protein is CASWMAGGPYEQYF. The CDR3, as DNA: TGTGCCAGCTGGATGGCGGGAGGGCCGTACGAGCAGTACTTC.

The rearrangement joins TRBV4-1 to TRBJ1-5; D not resolved. V was pared by 0 bases and J by 5 bases, with 11 bases between. This CDR3 is 15 amino acids long. The V gene's germline CDR1 is MGHRA and CDR2 YSYEKL. CDR3 bases: TGCGCCAGCAGCCAAGAACAGTCTCTTGATCAGCCCCAGCATTTT. Translating gives CASSQEQSLDQPQHF.

V and J are TRBV6-1 and TRBJ1-1; unclear D gene. This CDR3 has 14 amino acids. V lost 4 bases to trimming and J lost 2 bases, with 11 bases between them. Germline values: CDR1 MNHNS, CDR2 SASEGT. The CDR3 loop reads CASSGPGINTEAFF. For the CDR3, the DNA is TGTGCCAGCAGTGGGCCGGGAATCAACACTGAAGCTTTCTTT.

The chain carries TRBV4-3 and TRBJ1-2; D is ambiguous. The CDR3 consists of 13 residues. The germline gives CDR1 LGHNA, CDR2 YSLEER. V was pared by 1 base and J by 8 bases, with 11 bases between. CDR3 sequence reads: CASSQGTHGGYTF. CDR3 bases: TGCGCCAGCAGCCAAGGCACTCACGGGGGCTACACCTTC.

The chain uses TRBV7-9 and TRBJ2-7; TRBD1 aligns across 8 bases. This CDR3 has 14 residues. The V gene end was trimmed by 5 bases and the J gene end by 3 bases; junction bases not matched to a gene: 6. Germline-derived CDR1 and CDR2 are SEHNR and FQNEAQ (reference sequence). Here the CDR3 DNA reads TGTGCCAGCAGCCCAGGGACAGGTTACTACGAGCAGTACTTC. Protein product: CASSPGTGYYEQYF.

The V call is TRBV5-1, the J call TRBJ2-3; D is ambiguous. Trimming removed 2 bases at V and 3 bases at J, with 13 bases between. CDR3 length: 15 amino acids. Germline V gives CDR1 SGHRS, CDR2 YFSETQ. CDR3 bases: TGCGCCAGCAGCTTAGACACACCGAGAACAGATACGCAGTATTTT. Protein product: CASSLDTPRTDTQYF.

This sequence joins TRBV19 and TRBJ2-7, with 8 bases lining up with TRBD1. CDR1 is LNHDA and CDR2 is SQIVND in the germline V gene (reference sequence). Trimming took 3 bases from V and 3 from J; bases not matched to a gene: 4. This CDR3 comprises 14 residues. Written as DNA, the CDR3 is TGTGCCAGTAGTATGCCGGGACAGGTCTACGAGCAGTACTTC. Translation gives CASSMPGQVYEQYF. The complete variable domain, with remaining parts taken from reference TRBV19 and TRBJ2-7, reads DGGITQSPKYLFRKEGQNVTLSCEQNLNHDAMYWYRQDPGQGLRLIYYSQIVNDFQKGDIAEGYSVSREKKESFPLTVTSAQKNPTAFYLCASSMPGQVYEQYFGPGTRLTVT.

The chain uses TRBV30 and TRBJ1-1; D is unresolved. The ends were cut back, 1 base at V and 12 bases at J, with 21 bases in the middle. CDR3 length: 14 residues. Germline V gene lookup returns CDR1 GTSNPN and CDR2 SVGIG (reference sequence). The CDR3 nucleotides read TGTGCCTGGAGTGGAACTCCGGGAGCATATGCTACTTTCTTT. It yields the protein CAWSGTPGAYATFF. Full variable domain (outside the CDR3, taken from reference TRBV30 and TRBJ1-1): SQTIHQWPATLVQPVGSPLSLECTVEGTSNPNLYWYRQAAGRGLQLLFYSVGIGQISSEVPQNLSASRPQDRQFILSSKKLLLSDSGFYLCAWSGTPGAYATFFGQGTRLTVV.

Comment on this clone: Other DNA sequences of this sample code for an identical CDR3. V gene TRBV18 combines with J gene TRBJ2-1, with unresolved D. The CDR3 loop spans 13 amino acids. Trimming stripped 4 bases from V and 4 bases from J, with 8 bases between. CDR1 KGHSH and CDR2 LQKENI come from the germline V gene. This CDR3 is CASSLLDYNEQFF. The CDR3 DNA reads as TGTGCCAGCTCACTTCTGGATTACAATGAGCAGTTCTTC.

The chain links TRBV4-1 to TRBJ2-1; no clear D. In germline, CDR1 is MGHRA, CDR2 YSYEKL. This CDR3 contains 14 residues. V was trimmed by 1 base and J by 8 bases, leaving 12 bases between them. The CDR3 loop reads CASSQVSPSDEQFF. As DNA, the CDR3 is TGCGCCAGCAGCCAAGTATCCCCCTCGGATGAGCAGTTCTTC.

This chain connects TRBV28 to TRBJ1-5, with D hard to call. In germline, CDR1 is MDHEN, CDR2 SYDVKM. There are 15 residues in the CDR3. Trimming shortened V by 6 bases and J by 2 bases, and 14 bases separated the two germline ends. The CDR3 region is CASSPVVGGNQPQHF. The CDR3 nucleotides read TGTGCCAGCAGCCCAGTCGTCGGGGGCAATCAGCCCCAGCATTTT.

The V call is TRBV28, the J call TRBJ1-3; possible D gene TRBD1, 5 bases. Germline assignment: CDR1 MDHEN and CDR2 SYDVKM. The germline V and J ends were trimmed by 6 bases and 0 bases, with 18 bases remaining between them. This CDR3 is 17 amino acids long. CDR3 in amino acids: CASSASPGPNSGNTIYF. CDR3 in DNA: TGTGCCAGCAGCGCCTCACCGGGGCCCAACTCTGGAAACACCATATATTTT.

V gene TRBV23-1 combines with J gene TRBJ2-3; tentatively, D is TRBD1 or TRBD2 (5 bases each). TRBV23-1 is assigned to the ORF class and has an uncertain function. The ends were cut back, 4 bases at V and 1 base at J, with 27 bases in the middle. The length of the CDR3 is 20 residues. This CDR3 reads CASSRCLCRDVPRCTDTQYF. The CDR3 DNA reads as TGCGCCAGCAGTCGGTGTCTCTGTCGGGACGTACCTCGATGCACAGATACGCAGTATTTT.

The chain links TRBV11-2 to TRBJ1-5, with D maybe TRBD1 (5 bases). V was pared by 1 base and J by 0 bases, with 7 bases between. The length of the CDR3 is 15 residues. CDR1 and CDR2 (germline): SGHAT, FQNNGV. The chain's CDR3 is CASSLGQISNQPQHF. CDR3 DNA: TGTGCCAGCAGCTTAGGACAGATTAGCAATCAGCCCCAGCATTTT.

DNA for the CDR3: TGCGCCAGCAGCCGCCGCCCACTAGCGGGAGTTGGTAATGAGCAGTTCTTC. Translated: CASSRRPLAGVGNEQFF. The chain has TRBV5-1 and TRBJ2-1; 11 bases agree with TRBD2. CDR1 and CDR2 from the germline V gene are SGHRS and YFSETQ. CDR3 length equals 17 residues. V shed 4 bases and J 7 bases; nucleotides not matched to a gene: 13.

The V gene is TRBV29-1, the J gene TRBJ2-5; D is possibly TRBD2 (5 bases). The CDR3 extends over 16 amino acids. Germline CDR1 reads SQVTM; CDR2 reads ANQGSEA. The V end lost 6 bases, the J end lost 5 bases, and 25 bases lay between the germline ends. CDR3 bases: TGCAGCGTCCTGAGGGCAGGCCAACTCTTAGGGGAGACCCAGTACTTC. Amino acid sequence: CSVLRAGQLLGETQYF.